The rows below give T cell receptor beta chains drawn from one sample of a study of cytomegalovirus exposure and HLA in healthy donors. Profiled with immunoSEQ multiplex PCR; TCRdb holds only in-frame clones, not every one. Of 200,000 to 250,000 clones listed, around four fifths are singletons. Sequencing was done on a sample of PBMCs. All receptors derive from a man aged 45-65 years in good health and CMV-seronegative. Each CDR3 is given with its conserved first and last residue.

V | CDR3
TRBV5-6 | CASGDRGLGNEQFF
TRBV5-1 | CASSLGQATNEKLFF
TRBV5-8 | CASMVYGREQFF
TRBV2 | CASTTGGQGNGREYEQYF
TRBV5-8 | CASSLALTSGSETQYF
TRBV11-2 | CASRRATNEKLFF
TRBV27 | CASSLAGASNQPQHF
TRBV5-1 | CASSLGTLSYEQYF
TRBV29-1 | CSVARSSYNEQFF
TRBV5-6 | CASSLNRAVRATHF
TRBV27 | CASSPSGTGRGYTF
TRBV10-1 | CATLQGASKNEQFF
TRBV2 | CASRAVQETQYF
TRBV21-1 | CASSKAGTSGLCFF
TRBV7-8 | CASSTGQGGGKDADTQYF
TRBV5-4 | CASSTSGGIVREQFF
TRBV10-3 | CASSSGKSYEQYF
TRBV7-8 | CASSLTANYQPQHF
TRBV6-6 | CASSPGGYEQYF
TRBV2 | CASSVGTDAGELFF
TRBV11-1 | CASSFGGALDTQYF
TRBV19 | CASSIRQGSLYEQYF
TRBV7-6 | CASSLYQGYNEQFF
TRBV2 | CASSEDLRTEAFF
TRBV28 | CASSLYGGLHGYTF
TRBV2 | CASAAGTSGDEQYF
TRBV9 | CASSDGTDLRGYTF
TRBV7-9 | CASSLTSGRAAYEQYF
TRBV27 | CASSSSREGEKLFF
TRBV4-1 | CASSTSGGSYNEQFF
TRBV6-6 | CASSYWDRANGELFF
TRBV29-1 | CSVDREGSYNEQFF
TRBV5-4 | CASEPGGSYNEQFF
TRBV5-1 | CASSSGTADEKLFF
TRBV5-1 | CASSLVGTGSYEQYF
TRBV30 | CAWSHLGDLRDTGELFF
TRBV5-6 | CASRPTGGASYEQYF
TRBV25-1 | CASSEWGTGFTDTQYF
TRBV5-6 | CASNAASAPTGFYYGYTF
TRBV5-1 | CASSTSPTANSPLHF
TRBV9 | CASSGTGGSGGYGYTF
TRBV5-8 | CASSLGQSPSPGGYTF
TRBV4-1 | CASSLTGTSSYNEQFF
TRBV6-1 | CASREDRGPTDTQYF
TRBV7-9 | CASSSSGDTQYF
TRBV10-3 | CAISEGGSYNEQFF
TRBV28 | CASSLLGGYYGYTF
TRBV28 | CASLLELAGVETQYF
TRBV11-3 | CASSLGGERTDTQYF
TRBV5-4 | CASSLGTLKSYEQYF
TRBV6-1 | CASLGWRDYGYTF
TRBV12-5 | CASGLGQMNTGELFF
TRBV5-1 | CASSFGASGRVDTQYF
TRBV15 | CATSRDGKAVTLWGQGIYGYTF